This T cell receptor (beta chain) is from a study of cytomegalovirus exposure and HLA in healthy donors. Overall study: The approximately 110 validation repertoires were reported in a later analysis to have been generated on the same platform as the roughly 670 first-cohort repertoires.

TCRdb keeps only in-frame clones here, not all; method: immunoSEQ multiplex PCR. The sample has roughly 60,000 clones; over 90% are singletons. Overall study results and limits: The finding came from a later analysis; first-cohort TCR clusters tended to co-occur in the approximately 120 validation repertoires. The study flagged roughly 160 TCR beta chains as cytomegalovirus-associated.

As concerns this clone: Its specificity is unknown.

This CDR3 contains 19 residues. CDR1 and CDR2 from the germline V gene are SGHNT and YYREEE (reference sequence). With 3 bases clipped from V and 1 base from J, the junction kept 15 bases outside the gene matches. The material sequenced was PBMCs. The rearrangement uses TRBV5-4 and TRBJ1-5, with 8 bases lining up with TRBD1. The sequence derives from a man aged 18 to 30 in good health and CMV-seronegative. The CDR3 coding sequence is TGTGCCAGCAGCTGGACCTCCGGGACAGGTCTTTGGAGCAATCAGCCCCAGCATTTT. Its translation is CASSWTSGTGLWSNQPQHF.